What follows is one T cell receptor (beta chain) and its context. Antigen unknown. Trimming removed 4 bases at V and 8 bases at J, with 20 bases between. Per germline, CDR1 KGHSH and CDR2 LQKENI. This CDR3 has 15 residues. This entry is derived from a study of T-cell memory formation after mild COVID-19. General study findings and limits: Mainly in CM and EM were contracting CD4+ clones; CD8+ were in EMRA.

TCR alpha and TCR beta cDNA libraries carrying sample barcodes and UMIs were produced by 5'RACE using constant-segment primers. One entry per CDR3 protein results from TCRdb running MiXCR on the 5' RACE reads. The repertoire holds about 140,000 distinct CDR3 sequences, with roughly 15% as singletons. Sequencing was done on a sample of PBMCs or a T cell subset sorted from them (not recorded which). The receptor comes from an adult woman who had mild COVID-19 (a few samples of this study predate the infection). Cell type and time point are not known. The chain has TRBV18 and TRBJ1-2; no clear D gene. For the CDR3, the DNA is TGTGCCAGCTCACGCGGACGGGAGTTCGTAGGAGGCTACACCTTC. Encoded protein: CASSRGREFVGGYTF.